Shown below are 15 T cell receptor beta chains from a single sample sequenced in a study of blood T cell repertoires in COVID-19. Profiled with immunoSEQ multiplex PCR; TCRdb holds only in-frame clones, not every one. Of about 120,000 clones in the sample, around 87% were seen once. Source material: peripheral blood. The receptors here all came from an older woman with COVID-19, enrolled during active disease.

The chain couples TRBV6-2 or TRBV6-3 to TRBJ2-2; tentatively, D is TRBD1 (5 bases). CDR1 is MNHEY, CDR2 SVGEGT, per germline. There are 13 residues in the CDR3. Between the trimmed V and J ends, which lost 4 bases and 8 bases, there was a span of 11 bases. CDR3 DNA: TGTGCCAGCAGTTCGCAGGGTTTTGGGGAGCTGTTTTTT. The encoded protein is CASSSQGFGELFF.

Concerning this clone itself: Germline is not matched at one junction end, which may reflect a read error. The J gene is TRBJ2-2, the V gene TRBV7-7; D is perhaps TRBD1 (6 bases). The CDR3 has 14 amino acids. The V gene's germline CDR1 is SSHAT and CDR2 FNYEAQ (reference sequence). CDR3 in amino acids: CASSPKTGSGELFF. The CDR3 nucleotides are TGTGCTAGCAGCCCCAAAACAGGGTCTGGGGAGCTGTTTTTT.

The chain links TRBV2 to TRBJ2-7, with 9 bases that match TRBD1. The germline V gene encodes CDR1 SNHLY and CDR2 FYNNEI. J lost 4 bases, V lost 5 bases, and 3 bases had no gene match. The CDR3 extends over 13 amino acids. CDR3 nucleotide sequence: TGTGCCAGCAGTAGACAGGGGGGGTACGAGCAGTACTTC. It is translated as CASSRQGGYEQYF.

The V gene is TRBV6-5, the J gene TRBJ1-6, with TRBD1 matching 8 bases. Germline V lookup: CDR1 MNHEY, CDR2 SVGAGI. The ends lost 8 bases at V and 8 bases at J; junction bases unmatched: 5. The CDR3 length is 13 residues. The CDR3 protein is CASVDRGDSPLHF. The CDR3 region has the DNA TGTGCCAGCGTTGACAGGGGTGATTCACCCCTCCACTTT.

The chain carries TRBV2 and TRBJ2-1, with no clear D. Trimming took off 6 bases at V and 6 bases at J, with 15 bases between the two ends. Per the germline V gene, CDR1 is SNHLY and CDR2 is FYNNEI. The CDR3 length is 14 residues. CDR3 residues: CASRPTNSGNEQFF. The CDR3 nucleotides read TGTGCCAGCAGGCCGACAAACTCCGGCAATGAGCAGTTCTTC. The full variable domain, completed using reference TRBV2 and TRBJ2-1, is EPEVTQTPSHQVTQMGQEVILRCVPISNHLYFYWYRQILGQKVEFLVSFYNNEISEKSEIFDDQFSVERPDGSNFTLKIRSTKLEDSAMYFCASRPTNSGNEQFFGPGTRLTVL.

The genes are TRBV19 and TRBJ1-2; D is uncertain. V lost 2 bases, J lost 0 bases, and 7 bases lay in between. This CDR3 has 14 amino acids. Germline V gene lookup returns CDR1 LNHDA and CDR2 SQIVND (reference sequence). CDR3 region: CASSIQNTNYGYTF. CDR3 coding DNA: TGTGCCAGTAGTATACAGAATACTAACTATGGCTACACCTTC.

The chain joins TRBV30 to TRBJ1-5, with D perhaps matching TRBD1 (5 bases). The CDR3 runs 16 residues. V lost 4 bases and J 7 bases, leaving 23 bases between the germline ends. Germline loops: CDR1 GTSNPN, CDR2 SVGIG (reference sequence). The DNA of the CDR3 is TGTGCCTGGACTTATGGGAGATCGTCGGGGGGACAGCCCCAGCATTTT. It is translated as CAWTYGRSSGGQPQHF.

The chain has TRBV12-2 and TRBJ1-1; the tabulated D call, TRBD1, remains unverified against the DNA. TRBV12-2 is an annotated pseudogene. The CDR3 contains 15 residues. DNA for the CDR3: TGTGCAAGTCGCTTAGCAGGTCAGGGGGTATGTGAAGCTTTCTTT. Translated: CASRLAGQGVCEAFF.

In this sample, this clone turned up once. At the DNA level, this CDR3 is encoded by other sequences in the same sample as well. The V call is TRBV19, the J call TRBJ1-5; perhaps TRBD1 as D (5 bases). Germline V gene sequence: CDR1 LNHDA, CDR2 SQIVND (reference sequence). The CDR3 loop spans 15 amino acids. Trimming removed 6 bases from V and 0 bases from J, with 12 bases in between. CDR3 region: CASRGQGYSNQPQHF. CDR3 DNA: TGTGCCAGTAGGGGGCAGGGTTATAGCAATCAGCCCCAGCATTTT.

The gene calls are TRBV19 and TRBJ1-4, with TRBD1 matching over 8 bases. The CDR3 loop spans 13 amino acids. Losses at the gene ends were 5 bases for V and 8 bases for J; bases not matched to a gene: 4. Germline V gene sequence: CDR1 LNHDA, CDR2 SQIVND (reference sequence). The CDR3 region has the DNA TGTGCCAGTAGTCGGCGACAGGGGGAAAAACTGTTTTTT. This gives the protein CASSRRQGEKLFF.

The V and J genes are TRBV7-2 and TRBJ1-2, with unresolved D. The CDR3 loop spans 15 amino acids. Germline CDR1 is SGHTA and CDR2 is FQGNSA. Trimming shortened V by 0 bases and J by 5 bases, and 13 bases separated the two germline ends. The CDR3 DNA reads TGTGCCAGCAGCTTAGCCCGCGGGGTTGGATATGGCTACACCTTC. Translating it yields CASSLARGVGYGYTF.

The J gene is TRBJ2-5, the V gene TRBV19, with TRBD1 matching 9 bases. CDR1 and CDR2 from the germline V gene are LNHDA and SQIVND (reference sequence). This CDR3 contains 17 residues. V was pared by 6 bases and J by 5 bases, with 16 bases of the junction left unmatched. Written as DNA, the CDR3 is TGTGCCAGTAGATCCACAGGGGGCGTCTGGGCCAGGGAGACCCAGTACTTC. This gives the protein CASRSTGGVWARETQYF.

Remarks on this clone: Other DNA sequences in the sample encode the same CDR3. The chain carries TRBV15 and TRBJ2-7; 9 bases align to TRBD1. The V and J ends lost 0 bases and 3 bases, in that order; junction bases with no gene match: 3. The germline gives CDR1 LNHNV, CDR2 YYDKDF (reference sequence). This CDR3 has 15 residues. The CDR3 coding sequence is TGTGCCACCAGCAGAGACCTGGGACAGGGCTACGAGCAGTACTTC. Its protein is CATSRDLGQGYEQYF.

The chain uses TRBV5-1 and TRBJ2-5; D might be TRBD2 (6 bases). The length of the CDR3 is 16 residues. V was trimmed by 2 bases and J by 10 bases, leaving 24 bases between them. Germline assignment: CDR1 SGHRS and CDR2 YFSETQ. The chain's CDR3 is CASSLVGGTRGGGQYF. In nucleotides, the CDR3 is TGCGCCAGCAGCTTAGTTGGCGGGACTCGCGGAGGAGGCCAGTACTTC.

The CDR3 loop is CASSQLAGVYNEQFF. CDR3 nucleotides: TGTGCCAGCAGTCAGCTAGCGGGGGTCTACAATGAGCAGTTCTTC. The chain recombines TRBV6-2 or TRBV6-3 with TRBJ2-1; TRBD2 matches at 10 bases. The ends lost 5 bases at V and 3 bases at J; junction bases unmatched: 4. Germline lookup yields CDR1 MNHEY and CDR2 SVGEGT. The CDR3 is 15 residues long.